The present T cell receptor beta chain was sequenced within a study of T-cell reconstitution after alpha-beta-depleted transplantation in children. It was with unique molecular identifiers that the TCRbeta library was prepared. TCRdb ran MiXCR on the PCR reads and lists one entry per CDR3 protein. This sample has 700,000 or so distinct CDR3 sequences; over 10% occur once, and the top ten carry 0.75% to 0.85%. V lost 2 bases to trimming and J lost 4 bases; unmatched junction nucleotides: 13. There are 17 residues in the CDR3. Germline CDR1 is KGHSH and CDR2 is LQKENI. This clonotype was counted only a few times.

The chain has TRBV18 and TRBJ2-5; 7 bases are a match to TRBD2. The sequence came from a girl aged 2-15 years with congenital amegakaryocytic thrombocytopenia, due to receive a stem cell transplant. The specimen was PBMCs, collected before TCRalphabeta/CD19-depleted stem cell transplant. CDR3: CASSPILQRDPPETQYF. The CDR3 coding sequence is TGTGCCAGCTCACCAATCCTACAGCGGGATCCCCCAGAGACCCAGTACTTC.